Below, 20 T cell receptor beta chains from the same sample are listed, as sequenced in a study of shared clonotypes between healthy human individuals. The repertoire was sequenced with immunoSEQ multiplex PCR; TCRdb's copy has only in-frame clones and lacks some. The table lists more than 2 million clones, around 95% of them singletons. Sequenced: naive CD4+ T cells sorted from blood. Subset: CD45RA+ positively selected. These receptors came from a man aged 18 to 35 in good health.

V usage is TRBV6-6 and J usage is TRBJ1-1, with TRBD1 matching over 9 bases. Germline V gene sequence: CDR1 MNHNY, CDR2 SVGAGI (reference sequence). The CDR3 extends over 13 amino acids. The trim removed 7 bases at V and 4 bases at J, leaving 4 bases unmatched. The CDR3 DNA reads as TGTGCCAGCATCGACAGGGGGGGCACTGAAGCTTTCTTT. Translating gives CASIDRGGTEAFF.

The chain employs TRBV19 and TRBJ1-2, with TRBD1 identical over 9 bases. V shed 3 bases, J shed 4 bases, and the junction held 0 bases outside the gene matches. The CDR3 has 13 amino acids. CDR1 and CDR2 (germline): LNHDA, SQIVND (reference sequence). CDR3 coding DNA: TGTGCCAGTAGTATGGACAGGGGCTATGGCTACACCTTC. Its protein is CASSMDRGYGYTF.

This chain links TRBV9 with TRBJ2-3; D remains unclear. The length of the CDR3 is 16 residues. V was pared by 0 bases and J by 0 bases, with 11 bases between. Germline V gives CDR1 SGDLS, CDR2 YYNGEE. The CDR3 DNA reads TGTGCCAGCAGCGTAGTAGGCAGACCTAGCACAGATACGCAGTATTTT. Translation: CASSVVGRPSTDTQYF.

The chain employs TRBV7-9 and TRBJ2-1; 7 bases agree with TRBD2. The CDR3 covers 15 residues. The V and J ends lost 2 bases and 10 bases, in that order; junction bases with no gene match: 11. CDR1 is SEHNR and CDR2 is FQNEAQ in the germline V gene (reference sequence). The CDR3 DNA reads as TGTGCCAGCAGCTTATCCGGGACTACCCCTGTGGAGCAGTTCTTC. It encodes CASSLSGTTPVEQFF.

A few counts support this clone. This CDR3 is also generated by other DNA sequences in the sample. The rearrangement joins TRBV2 to TRBJ1-3; D perhaps matches TRBD1 (5 bases). CDR1 and CDR2 from the germline V gene are SNHLY and FYNNEI. This CDR3 spans 14 amino acids. Trimming cost V 5 bases and J 4 bases, with 12 bases left between them. As DNA, the CDR3 is TGTGCCAGCAGTCTATGGGGCTCCGGAAACACCATATATTTT. Its protein product is CASSLWGSGNTIYF. The full variable domain, completed using reference TRBV2 and TRBJ1-3, is EPEVTQTPSHQVTQMGQEVILRCVPISNHLYFYWYRQILGQKVEFLVSFYNNEISEKSEIFDDQFSVERPDGSNFTLKIRSTKLEDSAMYFCASSLWGSGNTIYFGEGSWLTVV.

The chain combines TRBV7-2 with TRBJ2-5; D perhaps matches TRBD2 (5 bases). In germline, CDR1 is SGHTA, CDR2 FQGNSA. V lost 1 base and J lost 0, with 9 bases in between. This CDR3 has 15 residues. CDR3 residues: CASSLVAGDQETQYF. In DNA, the CDR3 is TGTGCCAGCAGCTTAGTGGCCGGGGACCAAGAGACCCAGTACTTC.

The chain is built from TRBV7-9 and TRBJ1-1; maybe TRBD1 (5 bases). The CDR3 contains 14 residues. Germline V gives CDR1 SEHNR, CDR2 FQNEAQ (reference sequence). V lost 4 bases and J 5 bases, leaving 14 bases between the germline ends. The CDR3 spells CASSSVRQPTEAFF. DNA for the CDR3: TGTGCCAGCAGCTCCGTAAGACAGCCGACTGAAGCTTTCTTT.

V is TRBV11-2 and J is TRBJ1-1; D is unclear. The CDR3 length is 13 residues. Trimming shortened V by 1 base and J by 8 bases, and 11 bases separated the two germline ends. The germline CDR1 and CDR2 sequences are SGHAT and FQNNGV. CDR3 region: CASSLASPAEAFF. DNA of the CDR3: TGTGCCAGCAGCTTAGCCTCTCCCGCCGAAGCTTTCTTT. Complete variable domain (other parts from reference TRBV11-2 and TRBJ1-1): EAGVAQSPRYKIIEKRQSVAFWCNPISGHATLYWYQQILGQGPKLLIQFQNNGVVDDSQLPKDRFSAERLKGVDSTLKIQPAKLEDSAVYLCASSLASPAEAFFGQGTRLTVV.

V is TRBV5-4 and J is TRBJ2-2; D not certain. V lost 0 bases and J lost 1, with 7 bases in between. The length of the CDR3 is 15 residues. Germline V CDR1 and CDR2: SGHNT, YYREEE (reference sequence). CDR3 coding DNA: TGTGCCAGCAGCTTGGGAAGGGAGAACACCGGGGAGCTGTTTTTT. It yields the protein CASSLGRENTGELFF.

A few counts support this clone. Within the sample, other DNA sequences also encode this same CDR3. The chain uses TRBV9 and TRBJ2-1; 8 bases line up with TRBD2. This CDR3 is 15 amino acids long. Germline CDR1 is SGDLS and CDR2 is YYNGEE. J lost 0 bases, V lost 3 bases, and 2 bases had no gene match. CDR3 in DNA: TGTGCCAGCAGCGCAAGCGGGAGCTCCTACAATGAGCAGTTCTTC. Its translation is CASSASGSSYNEQFF. Variable domain in full (rest from reference TRBV9 and TRBJ2-1): DSGVTQTPKHLITATGQRVTLRCSPRSGDLSVYWYQQSLDQGLQFLIQYYNGEERAKGNILERFSAQQFPDLHSELNLSSLELGDSALYFCASSASGSSYNEQFFGPGTRLTVL.

V gene TRBV4-1 combines with J gene TRBJ1-6; 8 nucleotides agree with TRBD1. The CDR3 totals 15 residues. Germline CDR1 MGHRA, CDR2 YSYEKL. Trimming removed 1 base from V and 8 bases from J; junction bases left unmatched: 4. The CDR3, as DNA: TGCGCCAGCAGCCAAGTTGGACAGGGTTATTCACCCCTCCACTTT. Amino acids: CASSQVGQGYSPLHF.

This clone was seen only once. The gene calls are TRBV19 and TRBJ2-7, with 9 bases identical to TRBD1. The CDR3 loop spans 15 amino acids. Germline values: CDR1 LNHDA, CDR2 SQIVND (reference sequence). Trimming took 4 bases from V and 2 from J; bases not matched to a gene: 6. CDR3 region: CASSTGTGTTYEQYF. The CDR3 bases are TGTGCCAGTAGTACCGGGACAGGGACCACCTACGAGCAGTACTTC.

The V and J genes are TRBV18 and TRBJ2-2; the D gene is possibly TRBD2 (5 bases). Germline V gene sequence: CDR1 KGHSH, CDR2 LQKENI. The CDR3 totals 16 residues. Between the trimmed V and J ends, which lost 0 bases and 2 bases, there was a span of 10 bases. In nucleotides, the CDR3 is TGTGCCAGCTCACCACCGAACGGGGTAAACACCGGGGAGCTGTTTTTT. It encodes CASSPPNGVNTGELFF.

The chain has TRBV25-1 and TRBJ2-1; maybe TRBD2 (6 bases). This CDR3 region has 15 residues. Deletions cut 4 bases from V and 0 bases from J, with 10 bases between. Germline loops: CDR1 MGHDK, CDR2 SYGVNS. The CDR3, as DNA: TGTGCCAGCAGTGTGGGGACTTCCTCCTACAATGAGCAGTTCTTC. Its protein product is CASSVGTSSYNEQFF.

The gene calls are TRBV11-2 and TRBJ2-1; 7 bases match TRBD1. V lost 4 bases, J lost 4 bases, and 7 bases stayed unmatched. Germline V lookup: CDR1 SGHAT, CDR2 FQNNGV. The CDR3 is 15 amino acids. The CDR3 reads CASSSIQGDYNEQFF. CDR3 DNA: TGTGCCAGCAGCTCCATCCAGGGGGATTACAATGAGCAGTTCTTC. The whole variable domain, filled in from reference TRBV11-2 and TRBJ2-1, reads EAGVAQSPRYKIIEKRQSVAFWCNPISGHATLYWYQQILGQGPKLLIQFQNNGVVDDSQLPKDRFSAERLKGVDSTLKIQPAKLEDSAVYLCASSSIQGDYNEQFFGPGTRLTVL.

This sequence joins TRBV19 and TRBJ2-7; 7 bases align to TRBD1. Per germline, CDR1 LNHDA and CDR2 SQIVND (reference sequence). This CDR3 is 13 amino acids long. Trimming at V came to 5 bases and at J to 5 bases, leaving 6 bases not matched to a gene. CDR3 amino acids: CASSQQGYDEQYF. In nucleotides, the CDR3 is TGTGCCAGTAGTCAACAGGGGTACGACGAGCAGTACTTC.

The chain links TRBV28 to TRBJ2-7; possible D gene TRBD2, 6 bases. The V gene's germline CDR1 is MDHEN and CDR2 SYDVKM. This CDR3 comprises 14 residues. V was trimmed by 8 bases and J by 0 bases, leaving 14 bases between them. This CDR3 is CASAGTAGSYEQYF. The CDR3 bases are TGTGCCAGCGCCGGGACTGCCGGCTCCTACGAGCAGTACTTC.

J is TRBJ2-7 and V is TRBV7-9; tentative D call: TRBD1 (5 bases). The CDR3 extends over 14 amino acids. Germline loops: CDR1 SEHNR, CDR2 FQNEAQ (reference sequence). Trimming removed 1 base at V and 5 bases at J, with 12 bases between. The CDR3 DNA sequence: TGTGCCAGCAGCTTAGAATTTATCAGGGACGAGCAGTACTTC. As protein: CASSLEFIRDEQYF.

The V gene is TRBV6-1, the J gene TRBJ2-7; TRBD1 agrees at 10 bases. Germline CDR1 MNHNS, CDR2 SASEGT. There are 14 residues in the CDR3. With 8 bases clipped from V and 0 bases from J, the junction kept 4 bases outside the gene matches. The DNA for the CDR3 is TGTGCCAGCGTCGGGACAGGGGCCTCCTACGAGCAGTACTTC. Amino acid sequence: CASVGTGASYEQYF.

CDR3 residues: CASSSGTSFTEAFF. As DNA, the CDR3 is TGTGCCAGCAGTTCCGGGACATCATTCACTGAAGCTTTCTTT. The genes are TRBV5-6 and TRBJ1-1; possibly TRBD1 for D (6 bases). Germline CDR1 reads SGHDT; CDR2 reads YYEEEE. This CDR3 is 14 amino acids long. V lost 5 bases and J 4 bases, leaving 15 bases between the germline ends.